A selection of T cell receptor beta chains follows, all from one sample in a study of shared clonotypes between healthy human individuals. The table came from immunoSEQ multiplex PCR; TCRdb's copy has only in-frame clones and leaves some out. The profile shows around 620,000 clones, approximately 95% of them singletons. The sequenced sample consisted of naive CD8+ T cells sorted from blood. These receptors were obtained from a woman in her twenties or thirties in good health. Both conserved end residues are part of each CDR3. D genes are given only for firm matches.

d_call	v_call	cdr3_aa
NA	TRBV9	CASRPAGYNEQFF
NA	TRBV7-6	CASSSDRSYGYTF
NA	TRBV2	CARQDRLNTEAFF
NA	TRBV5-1	CASSLEFGRGYEQYF
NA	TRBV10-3	CAISETGGGNTEAFF
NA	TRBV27	CASSSSNIQYF
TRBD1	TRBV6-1	CASRTGNYGNQPQHF
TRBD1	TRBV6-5	CASRPAGGTDTQYF
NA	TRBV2	CASDVGSTGNEQFF
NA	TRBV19	CASSARRGSGATEAFF
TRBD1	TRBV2	CASSEETGSLYEQYF
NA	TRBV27	CASSLSFSVGEQYF
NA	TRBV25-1	CASSEQTNNNEQFF
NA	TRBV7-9	CASTPGTQETQYF
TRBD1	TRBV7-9	CASSSPIGQGVTEAFF
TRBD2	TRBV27	CASSPGTSGIEQYF
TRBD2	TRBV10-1	CASSELAGHEQYF
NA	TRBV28	CASSSPTSWAYEQYF
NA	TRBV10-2	CASSESVAEAFF
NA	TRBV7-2	CASSFLTDTQYF
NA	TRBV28	CASSGLNEQYF
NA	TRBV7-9	CASSRRDTRLYGYTF
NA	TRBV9	CASSVSTNRAFEQYF
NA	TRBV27	CASSLTENTEAFF
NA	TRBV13	CASSLGVPSTDTQYF
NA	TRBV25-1	CASSDRAGISGEQYF
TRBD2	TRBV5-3	CASSFAGGPGEQYF
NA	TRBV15	CATSRVDSGANVLTF
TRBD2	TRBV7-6	CASRSTSGGADTQYF
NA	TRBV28	CASSWGMTRGGTQYF
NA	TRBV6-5	CASRSGLEAFF
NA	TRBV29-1	CSVLNYGYTF
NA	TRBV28	CASRLDAGTLNQPQHF
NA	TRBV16	CASSPWEGPVQETQYF
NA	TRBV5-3	CLVSLWGTGELFF
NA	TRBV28	CAGQGLLGSEAFF
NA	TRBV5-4	CASSPGGEANVLTF
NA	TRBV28	CASSPRHGSLDAKNIQYF